One and the same sample provided the 27 T cell receptor beta chains below, sequenced in a study of blood T cell repertoires in COVID-19. Profiled with immunoSEQ multiplex PCR; TCRdb holds only in-frame clones, not every one. The table has under 70,000 clones, less than 80% seen once. The sample taken for sequencing was peripheral blood. The receptors were sampled from a man aged 60-69 years with acute or convalescent COVID-19.

V and J are TRBV7-9 and TRBJ2-3, with unresolved D. The CDR3 length is 17 residues. Trimming took 0 bases from V and 4 from J, leaving 17 bases between them. Germline V gene data show CDR1 as SEHNR and CDR2 as FQNEAQ (reference sequence). This CDR3 is CASSLAHGGSHADTQYF. CDR3 DNA sequence: TGTGCCAGCAGCTTAGCACATGGCGGTAGCCACGCAGATACGCAGTATTTT.

The chain couples TRBV30 to TRBJ1-2; 8 bases fit TRBD1. The CDR3 is 14 amino acids. V lost 4 bases, J lost 2 bases, and 6 bases stayed unmatched. CDR1 and CDR2 (germline): GTSNPN, SVGIG (reference sequence). This CDR3 is CAWIPRDRNYGYTF. The CDR3 region has the DNA TGTGCCTGGATCCCTAGGGACAGGAACTATGGCTACACCTTC.

This chain connects TRBV27 to TRBJ2-1, with TRBD2 matching 7 bases. Trimming removed 3 bases from V and 6 bases from J; junction bases left unmatched: 8. CDR1 is MNHEY and CDR2 is SMNVEV in the germline V gene (reference sequence). This CDR3 comprises 15 residues. In DNA form, the CDR3 reads TGTGCCAGCAGTTTGGCGGGGGAGGGTGTCAATGAGCAGTTCTTC. Protein: CASSLAGEGVNEQFF.

In this sample, this clone turned up once. This CDR3 reads CASSRGKNTEAFF. The CDR3 region has the DNA TGTGCCAGCTCCCGGGGAAAGAACACTGAAGCTTTCTTT. This chain joins TRBV6-5 and TRBJ1-1; unclear D gene. V was pared by 8 bases and J by 1 base, with 11 bases between. Germline values: CDR1 MNHEY, CDR2 SVGAGI. The CDR3 runs 13 residues.

This clone was observed a handful of times. The rearrangement joins TRBV9 to TRBJ1-3; unclear D gene. Germline V gives CDR1 SGDLS, CDR2 YYNGEE. The CDR3 spans 15 residues. V gave up 7 bases and J gave up 0 bases, with 14 bases separating them. This CDR3 reads CASATSVGSGNTIYF. CDR3 DNA: TGTGCCAGCGCCACCTCGGTCGGCTCTGGAAACACCATATATTTT.

The rearrangement links TRBV24-1 to TRBJ1-5; D gene unclear. Germline values: CDR1 KGHDR, CDR2 SFDVKD. With 4 bases removed from V and 3 bases from J, the gap between germline ends came to 3 bases. This CDR3 contains 12 residues. The CDR3 DNA sequence: TGTGCCACCAGTGACTACAATCAGCCCCAGCATTTT. It codes for CATSDYNQPQHF.

The chain recombines TRBV11-2 with TRBJ2-7; no clear D. V lost 0 bases and J lost 3, with 9 bases in between. Germline CDR1 SGHAT, CDR2 FQNNGV. The length of the CDR3 is 14 residues. CDR3 coding DNA: TGTGCCAGCAGCTTAGACCCGGTCGTCTACGAGCAGTACTTC. Its protein product is CASSLDPVVYEQYF.

This chain uses TRBV7-9 with TRBJ2-5, with 10 bases identical to TRBD2. The CDR3 sequence is 19 residues long. V dropped 6 bases and J dropped 2; count of bases not matched to a gene: 18. The germline V gene encodes CDR1 SEHNR and CDR2 FQNEAQ (reference sequence). CDR3 coding DNA: TGTGCCAGCAGATTACCAGCCCTAGGGACTAGCGACGTTCAAGAGACCCAGTACTTC. Its translation: CASRLPALGTSDVQETQYF.

V gene TRBV19 combines with J gene TRBJ1-2, with unresolved D. There are 14 residues in the CDR3. Trimming took 1 base from V and 8 from J, leaving 14 bases between them. CDR1 is LNHDA, CDR2 SQIVND, per germline (reference sequence). Here the CDR3 reads CASSIGTEGRGYTF. The CDR3 DNA sequence: TGTGCCAGTAGTATAGGGACGGAGGGTAGAGGCTACACCTTC.

This chain connects TRBV19 to TRBJ2-2; D gene uncertain. The CDR3 consists of 16 residues. Trimming cost V 2 bases and J 8 bases, with 18 bases left between them. Germline CDR1 LNHDA, CDR2 SQIVND (reference sequence). The CDR3 region is CASSISLDLRNGELFF. The CDR3 DNA follows: TGTGCCAGTAGTATATCCCTAGATCTTCGTAATGGGGAGCTGTTTTTT.

V gene TRBV6-6 combines with J gene TRBJ2-5, with 7 bases identical to TRBD1. CDR1 is MNHNY, CDR2 SVGAGI, per germline (reference sequence). Trimming removed 2 bases from V and 4 bases from J; junction bases left unmatched: 7. This CDR3 has 15 amino acids. CDR3 protein: CASSYTARGRETQYF. Here the CDR3 DNA reads TGTGCCAGCAGTTACACTGCCAGGGGGAGAGAGACCCAGTACTTC.

The chain employs TRBV7-9 and TRBJ1-4; 12 bases fit TRBD1. Per the germline V gene, CDR1 is SEHNR and CDR2 is FQNEAQ (reference sequence). The V segment lost 5 bases and the J segment 11 bases; nucleotides outside the gene matches: 9. The CDR3 length is 15 residues. CDR3 loop: CASSPKGQGAWKLFF. CDR3 nucleotide sequence: TGTGCCAGCAGCCCCAAGGGACAGGGGGCCTGGAAACTGTTTTTT.

The table lists this clone with a few counts. This chain joins TRBV11-3 and TRBJ2-7; the match to TRBD2 covers 10 bases. V shed 4 bases, J shed 3 bases, and the junction held 9 bases outside the gene matches. The CDR3 contains 16 residues. The germline V gene encodes CDR1 SGHNT and CDR2 YENEEA. In nucleotides, the CDR3 is TGTGCCAGCAGCTCCAGCGGGAGGGACCTTGACTACGAGCAGTACTTC. This gives the protein CASSSSGRDLDYEQYF.

The chain employs TRBV2 and TRBJ2-3; D might be TRBD2 (6 bases). This CDR3 has 15 amino acids. V was cut by 4 bases and J by 5 bases, with 16 bases left in between. CDR1 SNHLY and CDR2 FYNNEI come from the germline V gene. CDR3 DNA: TGTGCCAGCAGTGCCCCCGGGAGTGGTGGAGATACGCAGTATTTT. Translating gives CASSAPGSGGDTQYF.

The V and J genes are TRBV6-1 and TRBJ1-5; D remains ambiguous. Germline V gives CDR1 MNHNS, CDR2 SASEGT. The V and J ends lost 2 bases and 1 base respectively, with 12 bases between them. The CDR3 runs to 16 residues. In DNA form, the CDR3 reads TGTGCCAGCAGTGAAACGCCAGGCCCGAGCAATCAGCCCCAGCATTTT. Translating it yields CASSETPGPSNQPQHF.

The V call is TRBV2, the J call TRBJ1-1, with D uncertain. Per germline, CDR1 SNHLY and CDR2 FYNNEI. CDR3 length: 11 residues. Trimming took 10 bases from V and 0 from J, leaving 6 bases between them. CDR3: CATRLNTEAFF. As DNA, the CDR3 is TGTGCCACCCGGTTGAACACTGAAGCTTTCTTT.

CDR3 loop: CASSPGTGVGETQYF. The CDR3 nucleotides are TGTGCCAGCAGCCCCGGGACAGGGGTCGGCGAGACCCAGTACTTC. This chain links TRBV5-6 with TRBJ2-5, with TRBD1 matching 10 bases. Germline CDR1 reads SGHDT; CDR2 reads YYEEEE. The CDR3 is 15 residues long. With 4 bases clipped from V and 5 bases from J, the junction kept 8 bases outside the gene matches.

The sample holds one count of this clone. The J gene is TRBJ1-4, the V gene TRBV5-1; 7 bases match TRBD1. The V segment lost 2 bases and the J segment 6 bases; nucleotides outside the gene matches: 7. Germline V gives CDR1 SGHRS, CDR2 YFSETQ. This CDR3 is 15 amino acids long. CDR3 residues: CASSFTGERDEKLFF. The DNA of the CDR3 is TGCGCCAGCAGCTTCACAGGGGAGAGGGATGAAAAACTGTTTTTT. The complete variable domain, with remaining parts taken from reference TRBV5-1 and TRBJ1-4, reads KAGVTQTPRYLIKTRGQQVTLSCSPISGHRSVSWYQQTPGQGLQFLFEYFSETQRNKGNFPGRFSGRQFSNSRSEMNVSTLELGDSALYLCASSFTGERDEKLFFGSGTQLSVL.

This clone was recorded once. The V gene is TRBV24-1, the J gene TRBJ1-5; D is undetermined. Deletions cut 1 base from V and 3 bases from J, with 9 bases between. The CDR3 totals 15 residues. The V gene's germline CDR1 is KGHDR and CDR2 SFDVKD. The CDR3 DNA sequence: TGTGCCACCAGTGATTTTGGAGGGCCCAATCAGCCCCAGCATTTT. Translated: CATSDFGGPNQPQHF.

The V call is TRBV11-2, the J call TRBJ2-7, with 10 bases fitting TRBD2. CDR3 length: 17 amino acids. The V segment lost 5 bases and the J segment 0 bases; nucleotides outside the gene matches: 10. Germline V gives CDR1 SGHAT, CDR2 FQNNGV. The CDR3 reads CASSAVGTSEPSYEQYF. The CDR3 DNA is TGTGCCAGCAGCGCCGTCGGGACTAGCGAACCCTCCTACGAGCAGTACTTC.

J is TRBJ2-5 and V is TRBV6-6; the match to TRBD1 covers 7 bases. The V and J ends lost 5 bases and 2 bases, in that order; junction bases with no gene match: 5. Germline values: CDR1 MNHNY, CDR2 SVGAGI (reference sequence). This CDR3 comprises 14 residues. CDR3 region: CASSLPGQQETQYF. Written as DNA, the CDR3 is TGTGCCAGCAGTCTACCGGGACAGCAAGAGACCCAGTACTTC.

The J gene is TRBJ2-1, the V gene TRBV6-1; D is uncertain. Germline V gene sequence: CDR1 MNHNS, CDR2 SASEGT. Trimming took off 3 bases at V and 8 bases at J, with 11 bases between the two ends. The CDR3 has 13 residues. The chain's CDR3 is CASSDSLGDEQFF. The CDR3 DNA follows: TGTGCCAGCAGTGATAGTCTTGGTGATGAGCAGTTCTTC.

V usage is TRBV6-5 and J usage is TRBJ1-6; D not resolved. The CDR3 consists of 15 residues. Per germline, CDR1 MNHEY and CDR2 SVGAGI. V dropped 2 bases and J dropped 2 bases, with 7 bases sitting between them. The CDR3 loop is CASSYDGTYNSPLHF. The CDR3 nucleotides are TGTGCCAGCAGTTACGACGGGACCTATAATTCACCCCTCCACTTT.

The V call is TRBV29-1, the J call TRBJ1-2; 9 nucleotides line up with TRBD1. Trimming at V came to 2 bases and at J to 14 bases, leaving 6 bases not matched to a gene. From germline, CDR1 is SQVTM and CDR2 ANQGSEA. There are 11 residues in the CDR3. The CDR3 sequence: CSVETGGSPTF. The CDR3 DNA sequence: TGCAGCGTTGAAACAGGGGGCTCACCTACCTTC. Based on the CDR3 plus reference TRBV29-1 and TRBJ1-2, the full variable domain is SAVISQKPSRDICQRGTSLTIQCQVDSQVTMMFWYRQQPGQSLTLIATANQGSEATYESGFVIDKFPISRPNLTFSTLTVSNMSPEDSSIYLCSVETGGSPTFGSGTRLTVV.

This rearrangement joins TRBV5-4 to TRBJ1-5; 9 bases are shared with TRBD1. The CDR3 runs 13 residues. V trimming: 4 bases; J trimming: 9 bases; junction bases outside the gene matches: 5. Germline CDR1 reads SGHNT; CDR2 reads YYREEE (reference sequence). CDR3 coding DNA: TGTGCCAGCAGCGTGGGACAGGGACGGCCCCAGCATTTT. This gives the protein CASSVGQGRPQHF.

V and J are TRBV4-3 and TRBJ2-7, with D tentatively TRBD2 (5 bases). Germline V lookup: CDR1 LGHNA, CDR2 YSLEER. The CDR3 has 16 amino acids. The V end was cut by 0 bases, the J end by 0 bases, with 12 bases between. The CDR3 DNA is TGCGCCAGCAGCCAAGAACTGGACTCCTACTCCTACGAGCAGTACTTC. Translating gives CASSQELDSYSYEQYF.

The chain combines TRBV5-1 with TRBJ1-5; maybe TRBD1 (5 bases). The germline V gene encodes CDR1 SGHRS and CDR2 YFSETQ. V was trimmed by 4 bases and J by 5 bases, leaving 10 bases between them. The CDR3 loop spans 13 amino acids. The CDR3 is CASSPVGDQPQHF. CDR3 coding DNA: TGCGCCAGCAGCCCCGTAGGGGATCAGCCCCAGCATTTT.